The clone carrying this TCR beta chain was seen a handful of times. From germline, CDR1 is SQVTM and CDR2 ANQGSEA. J gave up 3 bases and V 1 base, and 2 bases lay outside the gene matches. This CDR3 is built from 14 residues. The sample originates from a study of T cells after yellow fever vaccination. Study-wide results and caveats: Most clones from primary vaccination resurfaced after the booster (about 95% CD4, 75% to 90% CD8).

TCRdb redid the calling of the 5' RACE reads with MiXCR, one entry per CDR3 protein. This table holds more than 75,000 distinct CDR3 sequences, over 8% found once. This chain connects TRBV29-1 to TRBJ2-1; TRBD1 agrees at 8 bases. The sequenced sample was CD8+ T cells not binding an NS4B(214-222) dextramer, sorted from PBMCs, obtained approximately 16 days after the first yellow fever vaccination. This clonotype originated in a man aged 18-30 years who received the YFV17D yellow fever vaccine. CDR3 nucleotides: TGCAGCGTTGAAGGGGACAGGATCTACAATGAGCAGTTCTTC. This translates into CSVEGDRIYNEQFF.